This T cell receptor (beta chain) came from a study of T cell responses to AZD1222 COVID-19 vaccine. The repertoire was sequenced with immunoSEQ multiplex PCR; TCRdb's copy has only in-frame clones and lacks some. This sample has 45,000 to 65,000 clones, with over 70% found just once. Germline values: CDR1 WNHNN, CDR2 SYGVQD (reference sequence). CDR3 size: 13 residues. V was shortened by 2 bases and J by 1 base, with 2 bases between the two germline ends. Sequencing was performed on peripheral blood, taken 28 days after the second AZD1222 dose. The chain joins TRBV10-1 to TRBJ2-2; D is ambiguous. The source of this sequence is an adult who received the AZD1222 COVID-19 vaccine. The CDR3, as DNA: TGCGCCAGCAGTGAGGGGAACACCGGGGAGCTGTTTTTT. Translated, it gives CASSEGNTGELFF.